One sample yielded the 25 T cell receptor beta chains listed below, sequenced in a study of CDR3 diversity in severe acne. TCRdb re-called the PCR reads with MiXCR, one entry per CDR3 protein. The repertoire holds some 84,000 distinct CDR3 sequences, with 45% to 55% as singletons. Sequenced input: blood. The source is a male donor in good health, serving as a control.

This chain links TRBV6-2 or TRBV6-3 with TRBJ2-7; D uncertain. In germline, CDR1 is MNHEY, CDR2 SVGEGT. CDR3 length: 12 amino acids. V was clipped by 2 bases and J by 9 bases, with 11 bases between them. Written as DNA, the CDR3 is TGTGCCAGCAGTTACAGGCTAGACGCGCAGTACTTC. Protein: CASSYRLDAQYF.

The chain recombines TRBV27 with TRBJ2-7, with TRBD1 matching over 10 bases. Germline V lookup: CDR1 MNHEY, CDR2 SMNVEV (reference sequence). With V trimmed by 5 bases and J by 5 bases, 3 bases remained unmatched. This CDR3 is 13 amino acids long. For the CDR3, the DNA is TGTGCCAGCAGTCCGGGACAGGGGAACGAGCAGTACTTC. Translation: CASSPGQGNEQYF.

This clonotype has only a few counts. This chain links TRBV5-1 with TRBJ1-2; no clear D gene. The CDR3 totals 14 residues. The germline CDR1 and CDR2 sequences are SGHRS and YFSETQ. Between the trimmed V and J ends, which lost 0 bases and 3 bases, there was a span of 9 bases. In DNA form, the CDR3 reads TGCGCCAGCAGCTTGGACGGCGGCGACTATGGCTACACCTTC. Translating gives CASSLDGGDYGYTF.

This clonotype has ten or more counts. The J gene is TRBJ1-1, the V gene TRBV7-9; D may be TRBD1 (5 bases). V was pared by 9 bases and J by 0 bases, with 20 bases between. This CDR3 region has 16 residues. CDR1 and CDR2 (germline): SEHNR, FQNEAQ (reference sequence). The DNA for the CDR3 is TGTGCCAGTGCCTTCAGGGTAGGGGTAATGAACACTGAAGCTTTCTTT. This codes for CASAFRVGVMNTEAFF.

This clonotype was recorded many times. For the CDR3, the DNA is TGTGCCAGTAGTATGGGAATGGGACAGGGGATCTACGAGCAGTACTTC. Its translation: CASSMGMGQGIYEQYF. The chain couples TRBV19 to TRBJ2-7; 10 bases align to TRBD1. The germline CDR1 and CDR2 sequences are LNHDA and SQIVND (reference sequence). Germline trimming cut 3 bases from V and 3 bases from J; bases unmatched to any gene: 8. The CDR3 sequence is 16 residues long.

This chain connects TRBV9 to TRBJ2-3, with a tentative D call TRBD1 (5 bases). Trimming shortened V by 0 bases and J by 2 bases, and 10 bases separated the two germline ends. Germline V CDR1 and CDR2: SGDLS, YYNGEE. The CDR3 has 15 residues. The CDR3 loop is CASSVEGSATDTQYF. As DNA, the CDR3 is TGTGCCAGCAGCGTAGAGGGGTCCGCCACAGATACGCAGTATTTT.

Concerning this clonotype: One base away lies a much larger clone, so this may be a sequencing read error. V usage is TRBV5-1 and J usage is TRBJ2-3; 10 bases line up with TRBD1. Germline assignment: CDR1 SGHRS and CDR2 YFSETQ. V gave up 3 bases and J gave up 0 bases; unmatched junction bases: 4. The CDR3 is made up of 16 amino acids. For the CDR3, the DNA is TGCGCCAGCAGCTGGACAGGGGGGGGTAGCACAGATACGCAGTATTTT. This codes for CASSWTGGGSTDTQYF. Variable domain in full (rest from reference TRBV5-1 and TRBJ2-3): KAGVTQTPRYLIKTRGQQVTLSCSPISGHRSVSWYQQTPGQGLQFLFEYFSETQRNKGNFPGRFSGRQFSNSRSEMNVSTLELGDSALYLCASSWTGGGSTDTQYFGPGTRLTVL.

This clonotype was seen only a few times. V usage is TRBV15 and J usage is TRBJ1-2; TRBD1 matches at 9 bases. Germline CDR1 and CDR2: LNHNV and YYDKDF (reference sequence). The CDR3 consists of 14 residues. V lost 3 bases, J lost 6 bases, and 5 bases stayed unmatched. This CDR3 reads CATSSGQGWDGYTF. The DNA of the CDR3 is TGTGCCACCAGCAGCGGACAGGGGTGGGATGGCTACACCTTC.

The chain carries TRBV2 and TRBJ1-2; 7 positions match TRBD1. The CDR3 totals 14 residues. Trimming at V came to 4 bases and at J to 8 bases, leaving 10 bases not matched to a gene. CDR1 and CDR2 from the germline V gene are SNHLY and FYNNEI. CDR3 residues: CASSVNTGTEGYTF. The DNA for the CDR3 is TGTGCCAGCAGTGTGAATACCGGGACAGAGGGCTACACCTTC.

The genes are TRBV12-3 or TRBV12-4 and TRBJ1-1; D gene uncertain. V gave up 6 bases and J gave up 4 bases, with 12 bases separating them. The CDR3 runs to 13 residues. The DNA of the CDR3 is TGTGCCAGCAGGCTGAGAGGTAGCACTGAAGCTTTCTTT. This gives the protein CASRLRGSTEAFF.

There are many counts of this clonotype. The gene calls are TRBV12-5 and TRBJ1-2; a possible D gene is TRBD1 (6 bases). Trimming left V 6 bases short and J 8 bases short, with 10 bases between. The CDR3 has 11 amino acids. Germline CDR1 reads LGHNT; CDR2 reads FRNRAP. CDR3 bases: TGTGCTAGTGGACAGGGTTGGGGCTACACCTTC. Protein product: CASGQGWGYTF.

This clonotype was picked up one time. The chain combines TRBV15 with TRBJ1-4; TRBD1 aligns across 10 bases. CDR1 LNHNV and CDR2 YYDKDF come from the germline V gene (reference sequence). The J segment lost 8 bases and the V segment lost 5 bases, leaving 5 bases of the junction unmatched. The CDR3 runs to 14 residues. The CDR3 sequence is CATSEGQGREKLFF. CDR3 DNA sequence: TGTGCCACCAGCGAGGGACAGGGGAGGGAAAAACTGTTTTTT.

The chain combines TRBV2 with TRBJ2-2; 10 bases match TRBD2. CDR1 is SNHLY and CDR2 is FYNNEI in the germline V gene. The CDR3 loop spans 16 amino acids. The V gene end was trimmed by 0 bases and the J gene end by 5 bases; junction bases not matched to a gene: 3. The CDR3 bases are TGTGCCAGCAGTGAAGCGGAGCGGGAGGGGACCGGGGAGCTGTTTTTT. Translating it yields CASSEAEREGTGELFF.

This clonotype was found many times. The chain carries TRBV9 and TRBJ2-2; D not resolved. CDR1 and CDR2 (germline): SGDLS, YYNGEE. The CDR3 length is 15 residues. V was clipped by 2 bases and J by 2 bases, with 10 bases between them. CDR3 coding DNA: TGTGCCAGCAGCGTTTCCGGCGTAAACACCGGGGAGCTGTTTTTT. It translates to CASSVSGVNTGELFF.

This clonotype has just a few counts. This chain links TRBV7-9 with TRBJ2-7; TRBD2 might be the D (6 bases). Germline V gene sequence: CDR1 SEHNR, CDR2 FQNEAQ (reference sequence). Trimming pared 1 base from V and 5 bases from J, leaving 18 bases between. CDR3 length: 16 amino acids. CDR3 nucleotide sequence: TGTGCCAGCAGCTTAGGTTACAGCGGGCCGGTGAACGAGCAGTACTTC. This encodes CASSLGYSGPVNEQYF.

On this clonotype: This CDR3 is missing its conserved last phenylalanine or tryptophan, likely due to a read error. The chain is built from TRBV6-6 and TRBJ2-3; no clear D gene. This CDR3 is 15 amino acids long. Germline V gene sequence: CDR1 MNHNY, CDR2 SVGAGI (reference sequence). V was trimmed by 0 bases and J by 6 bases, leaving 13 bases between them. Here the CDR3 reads CASSYSVRNTDTQYL. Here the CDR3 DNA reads TGTGCCAGCAGTTACTCGGTTAGGAATACGGATACGCAGTATTTA.

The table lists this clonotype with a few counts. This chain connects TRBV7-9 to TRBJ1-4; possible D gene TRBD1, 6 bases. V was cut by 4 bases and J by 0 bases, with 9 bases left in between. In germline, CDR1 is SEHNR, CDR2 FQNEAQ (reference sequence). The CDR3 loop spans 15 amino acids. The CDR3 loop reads CASSYYRATNEKLFF. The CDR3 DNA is TGTGCCAGCAGCTACTACAGGGCAACTAATGAAAAACTGTTTTTT.

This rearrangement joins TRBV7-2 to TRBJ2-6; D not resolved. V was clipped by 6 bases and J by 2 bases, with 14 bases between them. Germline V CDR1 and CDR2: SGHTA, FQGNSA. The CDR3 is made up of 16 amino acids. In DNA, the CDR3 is TGTGCCAGCAGAGAGATCGGTTTAGCTGGGGCCAACGTCCTGACTTTC. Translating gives CASREIGLAGANVLTF.

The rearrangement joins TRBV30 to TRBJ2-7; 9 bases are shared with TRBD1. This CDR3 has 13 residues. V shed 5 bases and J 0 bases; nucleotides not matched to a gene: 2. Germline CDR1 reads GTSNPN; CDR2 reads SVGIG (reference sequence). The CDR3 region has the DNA TGTGCCTGGGCGGGACAGGGCTCCTACGAGCAGTACTTC. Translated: CAWAGQGSYEQYF. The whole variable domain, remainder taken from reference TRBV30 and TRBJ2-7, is SQTIHQWPATLVQPVGSPLSLECTVEGTSNPNLYWYRQAAGRGLQLLFYSVGIGQISSEVPQNLSASRPQDRQFILSSKKLLLSDSGFYLCAWAGQGSYEQYFGPGTRLTVT.

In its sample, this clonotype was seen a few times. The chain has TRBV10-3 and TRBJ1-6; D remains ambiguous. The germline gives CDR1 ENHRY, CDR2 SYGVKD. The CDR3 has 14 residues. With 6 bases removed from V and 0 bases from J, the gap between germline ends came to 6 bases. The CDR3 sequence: CAISRDSYNSPLHF. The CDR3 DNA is TGTGCCATCAGCCGGGACTCCTATAATTCACCCCTCCACTTT.

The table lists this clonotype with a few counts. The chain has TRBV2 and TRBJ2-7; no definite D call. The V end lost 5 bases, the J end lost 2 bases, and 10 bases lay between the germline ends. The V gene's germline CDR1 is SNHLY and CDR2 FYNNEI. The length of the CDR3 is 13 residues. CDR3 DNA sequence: TGTGCCAGCAGTATAAGGGAAACCTACGAGCAGTACTTC. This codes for CASSIRETYEQYF.

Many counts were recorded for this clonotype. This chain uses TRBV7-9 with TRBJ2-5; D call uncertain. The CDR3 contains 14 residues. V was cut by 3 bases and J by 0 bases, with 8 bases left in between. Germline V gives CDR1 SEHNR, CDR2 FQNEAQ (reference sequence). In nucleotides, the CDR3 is TGTGCCAGCAGCTTCATCCTCAACCAAGAGACCCAGTACTTC. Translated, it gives CASSFILNQETQYF.

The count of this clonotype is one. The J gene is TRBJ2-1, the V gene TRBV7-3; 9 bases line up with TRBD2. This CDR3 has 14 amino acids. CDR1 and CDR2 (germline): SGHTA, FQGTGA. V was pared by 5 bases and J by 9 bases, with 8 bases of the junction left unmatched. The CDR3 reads CASSALAGLSEQFF. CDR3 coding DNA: TGTGCCAGCAGCGCCCTAGCGGGACTCAGTGAGCAGTTCTTC.

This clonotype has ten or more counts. DNA of the CDR3: TGTGCCAGCAGTCGCCAGGGGGGGTACATGAACACTGAAGCTTTCTTT. The encoded protein is CASSRQGGYMNTEAFF. The V call is TRBV6-5, the J call TRBJ1-1, with 7 bases lining up with TRBD1. CDR3 length: 16 residues. Looked up from germline, CDR1 is MNHEY and CDR2 is SVGAGI. V gave up 5 bases and J gave up 0 bases; unmatched junction bases: 9.

The CDR3 DNA reads as TGCAGCGTCACCGGGACTAGCGGGAGTGGTGAGCAGTTCTTC. Its protein product is CSVTGTSGSGEQFF. The genes are TRBV29-1 and TRBJ2-1; 14 nucleotides align to TRBD2. Per germline, CDR1 SQVTM and CDR2 ANQGSEA. The CDR3 runs to 14 residues. The junction had 7 bases not matched to a gene; V was cut back by 6 bases and J by 9 bases.